This TCR beta chain emerged from a study of T cells in Graves' hyperthyroidism and ophthalmopathy. Amplification yielded TCR beta CDR3 regions, with RNA transcripts as the source. The study used the HTBI primer set for a first-round RT-PCR of the TCR CDR3. Using its own MiXCR run on the multiplex PCR reads, TCRdb lists one record per CDR3 protein. The sample holds about 300,000 distinct CDR3 sequences, 16% seen once. There are many counts of this clonotype. The J segment lost 2 bases and the V segment lost 3 bases, leaving 1 base of the junction unmatched. Per the germline V gene, CDR1 is MRHNA and CDR2 is SNTAGT. CDR3 length equals 14 residues.

Source material: blood. This chain uses TRBV6-4 with TRBJ2-3; 8 bases agree with TRBD2. This clonotype originated in a man between 25 and 39 years old with Graves' hyperthyroidism. The CDR3 DNA reads TGTGCCAGCAGTGAAGCGGGAGCCACAGATACGCAGTATTTT. Residues: CASSEAGATDTQYF.